This T cell receptor beta chain was captured by sequencing in a study of blood T cell repertoires in COVID-19 (TCRdb year 2020). Concerning the study at large: Collaborator samples came from the United States, Italy and Spain and covered acute and convalescent phases of COVID-19. The prospective study material was composed of cDNA or gDNA derived from T cells, B-cell-depleted T cells, or PBMCs. Deeply sampled blood TCRbeta repertoires from subjects exposed to, actively infected with, or recovered from COVID-19 were included in the dataset. The repertoires were made available in a free public database intended to serve as a resource for research on the immune response to SARS-CoV-2. The samples were drawn from the first 160 participants of the ongoing ImmuneRACE study and from 950 to 1,500 subjects provided by 6 global collaborators. Nearly every sample came with metadata listing a de-identified subject ID, COVID-19 status, age in years and sex. Where available, HLA class I and class II types were obtained from metadata supplied by the sample provider rather than from assay-based typing. General findings and caveats noted by the study authors: How much clinical and demographic metadata was included differed by source and by participant, and the metadata was provided uncurated.

TCRbeta CDR3 regions were amplified from genomic DNA by means of the immunoSEQ Assay, a bias-controlled multiplex PCR. The authors processed their data as follows. The number of nucleated cells in each sample was estimated from the amplification of reference gene primers within the assay. Sequence reads were collapsed and filtered to measure the absolute abundance of every unique TCRbeta CDR3 rearrangement. For each sample, productive Simpson clonality was calculated by taking the square root of Simpson's diversity index across productive rearrangements. As stored in TCRdb, this immuneACCESS dataset retains in-frame rearrangements with V and J assigned. A fraction of the clones does not appear; measured against another copy, unresolved V genes explain less than half of the discrepancy, and the remainder lacks a known reason. The DNA gave D and trimming, while V, J and clone size come from that table. Here the sample has approximately 250,000 clones; around 85% occur a single time. The ten largest clones take up 5% to 8% of the sample.

The CDR3 numbers 16 residues from cysteine through phenylalanine. This entry keeps only the CDR3 DNA: 48 bases, framed from base 1. CDR1 and CDR2, per the germline V gene, are SGHRS and YFSETQ. The germline V end is reduced by 0 bases and the J end by 2 bases; junction bases left unmatched: 6. Collaborating institutions collected whole blood in K2EDTA tubes following their own protocols. Collaborator samples were shipped for TCRbeta analysis as frozen whole blood, isolated PBMCs, or DNA extracted from either sample type. With respect to this clone: Its antigen target is currently unknown. The input lacks base qualities; no much larger clone sits a single base away.

The sample consisted of peripheral blood. This clonotype was sampled from a woman aged 60-70 years with active or convalescent COVID-19. The V gene is TRBV5-1 and the J gene is TRBJ2-7; TRBD1 matches 9 bases in the middle. The CDR3 is CASSLVFDRGAYEQYF. The nucleotides are TGCGCCAGCAGCTTGGTGTTTGACAGGGGGGCCTACGAGCAGTACTTC.